A single T cell receptor (beta chain) is shown here with its context. No antigen is known for it. The data originate from a study of T cells after yellow fever vaccination. Study results and caveats: Reappearance after the booster was seen for most primary-vaccination clones, at 96% CD4 and roughly 90% CD8. Clonotypes found in both CD4 and CD8 compartments made up a small share.

The study made its TCR cDNA through 5'RACE template switching. That step introduced a universal primer site along with UMIs. From the 5' RACE reads, TCRdb called clonotypes with MiXCR, one entry per CDR3 protein. Here the sample spans 250,000 to 400,000 distinct CDR3 sequences, 4% to 5.5% being singletons. Between the trimmed V and J ends, which lost 5 bases and 1 base, there was a span of 11 bases. The CDR3 loop spans 14 amino acids. Germline V gene data show CDR1 as MNHEY and CDR2 as SVGAGI. This clonotype was sampled from a young man who received the YFV17D yellow fever vaccine. This rearrangement joins TRBV6-5 to TRBJ1-1; no definite D call. The sequenced sample was PBMCs, obtained 15 days after the yellow fever booster vaccination. The CDR3 here is CASSQTQWNTEAFF. CDR3 nucleotide sequence: TGTGCCAGCAGTCAAACCCAGTGGAACACTGAAGCTTTCTTT.